The clone carrying this T cell receptor beta chain is a singleton in its sample. Not a single patient had been given any form of treatment at any point before undergoing thyroid surgery. TCRdb redid the clone calls on the PCR reads using MiXCR. The sample shows about 4,800 clones, about 31% of them seen only once. The data are from a study of metastatic and nonmetastatic thyroid tumors. V lost 4 bases and J 4 bases, leaving 9 bases between the germline ends. CDR1 is SGHTA and CDR2 is FQGNSA in the germline V gene. The CDR3 spans 13 residues. The TCR originated in a male donor with papillary thyroid cancer or a benign thyroid nodule (not recorded which). Some clones in this sample may be carry-over from other donors' samples. The chain couples TRBV7-2 to TRBJ2-3, with D possibly TRBD2 on 6 matching bases. Input material: adjacent normal tissue. In nucleotides, the CDR3 is TGTGCCAGCAGCTACGGCGGGGCAGATACGCAGTATTTT. This translates into CASSYGGADTQYF.